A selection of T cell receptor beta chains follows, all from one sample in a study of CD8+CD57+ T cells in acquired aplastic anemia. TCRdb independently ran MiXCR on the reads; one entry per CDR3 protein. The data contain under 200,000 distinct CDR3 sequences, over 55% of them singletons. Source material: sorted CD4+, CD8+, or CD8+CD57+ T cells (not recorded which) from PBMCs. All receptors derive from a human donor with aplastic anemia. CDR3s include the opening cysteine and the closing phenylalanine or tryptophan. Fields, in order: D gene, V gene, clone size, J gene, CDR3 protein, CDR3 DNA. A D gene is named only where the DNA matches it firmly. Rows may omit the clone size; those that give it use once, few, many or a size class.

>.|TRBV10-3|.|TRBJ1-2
CAISEDQGYGYTF
TGTGCCATCAGTGAGGACCAGGGTTATGGCTACACCTTC
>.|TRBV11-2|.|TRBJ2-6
CASSLERGRANVLTF
TGTGCCAGCAGCTTAGAAAGGGGCAGGGCCAACGTCCTGACTTTC
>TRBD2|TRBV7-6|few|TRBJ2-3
CASSSHPTTSGSTDTQYF
TGTGCCAGCAGCTCCCACCCGACGACTAGCGGGAGCACAGATACGCAGTATTTT
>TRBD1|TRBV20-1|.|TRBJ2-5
CSARRLDRGETQYF
TGCAGTGCTAGACGCCTAGACAGGGGCGAGACCCAGTACTTC
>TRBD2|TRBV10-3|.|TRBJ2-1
CAISDTLAGVNEQFF
TGTGCCATCAGTGATACCTTAGCGGGGGTCAATGAGCAGTTCTTC
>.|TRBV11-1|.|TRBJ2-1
CASRGRPRYNEQFF
TGTGCCAGCAGAGGAAGGCCTAGATACAATGAGCAGTTCTTC
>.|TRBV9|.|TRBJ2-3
CASSVGPVADTQYF
TGTGCCAGCAGCGTAGGGCCCGTCGCAGATACGCAGTATTTT
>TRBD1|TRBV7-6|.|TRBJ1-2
CASSLYPGQGADGYTF
TGTGCCAGCAGCTTATACCCCGGACAGGGGGCAGATGGCTACACCTTC
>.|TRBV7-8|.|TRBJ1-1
CASSLESVNTEAFF
TGTGCCAGCAGCTTAGAGTCCGTGAACACTGAAGCTTTCTTT
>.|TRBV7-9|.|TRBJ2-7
CASSPRLDHEQYF
TGTGCCAGCAGCCCCCGACTAGACCACGAGCAGTACTTC
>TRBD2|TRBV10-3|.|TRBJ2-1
CAISESTSVGDEQFF
TGTGCCATCAGTGAGTCAACTAGCGTAGGGGATGAGCAGTTCTTC
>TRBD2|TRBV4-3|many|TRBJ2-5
CASSQDWTSGGIETQYF
TGCGCCAGCAGCCAAGATTGGACTAGCGGGGGGATCGAGACCCAGTACTTC
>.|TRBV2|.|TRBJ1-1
CASSGVSTDTEAFF
TGTGCCAGCAGTGGGGTCTCGACAGACACTGAAGCTTTCTTT
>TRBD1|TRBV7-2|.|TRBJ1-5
CASNLGGRVGTQPQHF
TGTGCCAGCAACTTAGGGGGCAGGGTTGGGACTCAGCCCCAGCATTTT
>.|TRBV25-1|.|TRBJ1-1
CANISGRTEAFF
TGTGCCAACATCTCTGGGCGCACAGAAGCTTTCTTT
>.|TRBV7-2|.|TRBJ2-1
CASSYGGDEQFF
TGTGCCAGCAGTTACGGTGGCGATGAGCAGTTCTTC
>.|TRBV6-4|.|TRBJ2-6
CASSGGANVLTF
TGTGCCAGCAGTGGGGGGGCCAACGTCCTGACTTTC
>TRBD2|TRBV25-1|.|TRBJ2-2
CASSSYSGTNTGELFF
TGTGCCAGCAGTTCCTACAGCGGGACGAACACCGGGGAGCTGTTTTTT
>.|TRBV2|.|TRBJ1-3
CASRSEGNTIYF
TGTGCCAGCAGGTCCGAGGGAAACACCATATATTTT
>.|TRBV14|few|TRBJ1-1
CASSQESWTSGLNNEAFF
TGTGCCAGCAGCCAAGAATCATGGACTAGCGGCCTAAACAATGAAGCTTTCTTT
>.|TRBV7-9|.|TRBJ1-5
CASSRTEGQPQHF
TGTGCCAGCAGCCGGACGGAAGGACAGCCCCAGCATTTT
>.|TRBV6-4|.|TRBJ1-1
CASSDSSGGSTEAFF
TGTGCCAGCAGTGACTCTAGCGGGGGATCGACTGAAGCTTTCTTT
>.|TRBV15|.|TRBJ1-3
CATNRGASVSGNTIYF
TGTGCCACCAACAGAGGCGCTTCCGTCTCTGGAAACACCATATATTTT
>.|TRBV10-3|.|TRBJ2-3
CAISLGDTQYF
TGTGCCATCAGTTTGGGAGATACGCAGTATTTT
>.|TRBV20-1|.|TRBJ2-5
CSAAPGETQYF
TGCAGTGCTGCCCCCGGGGAGACCCAGTACTTC
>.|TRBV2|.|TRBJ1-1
CASMIALNTEAFF
TGTGCCAGCATGATCGCCCTGAACACTGAAGCTTTCTTT
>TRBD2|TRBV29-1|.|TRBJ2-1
CSVIGGSSGEQFF
TGCAGCGTTATAGGCGGGAGTAGCGGAGAGCAGTTCTTC
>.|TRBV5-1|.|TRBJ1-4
CASSLGGTAYNEKLFF
TGCGCCAGCAGCTTGGGAGGGACCGCCTATAATGAAAAACTGTTTTTT
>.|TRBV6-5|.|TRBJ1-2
CATKIDSTYGYTF
TGTGCCACCAAAATCGACAGTACCTATGGCTACACCTTC
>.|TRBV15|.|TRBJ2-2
CATSRDFSGTGELFF
TGTGCCACCAGCAGAGATTTTTCGGGAACCGGGGAGCTGTTTTTT
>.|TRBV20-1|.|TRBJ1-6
CSAPPGSGVNSPLHF
TGCAGTGCTCCCCCCGGCTCAGGGGTTAATTCACCCCTCCACTTT
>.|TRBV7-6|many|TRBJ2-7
CASSLAGSSSYEQYF
TGTGCCAGCAGCTTAGCGGGCAGTAGCTCCTACGAGCAGTACTTC
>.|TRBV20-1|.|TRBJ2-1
CSARDRPTREQFF
TGCAGTGCTAGAGATCGGCCCACTAGGGAGCAGTTCTTC
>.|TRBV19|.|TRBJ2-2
CASTTTPNTGELFF
TGTGCCAGTACTACGACCCCGAACACCGGGGAGCTGTTTTTT
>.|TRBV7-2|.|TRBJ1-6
CASSPRTSQTGSPLHF
TGTGCCAGCAGCCCCCGGACATCTCAAACTGGTTCACCCCTCCACTTT
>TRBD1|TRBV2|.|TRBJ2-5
CASKGQGQETQYF
TGTGCCAGCAAAGGACAGGGTCAAGAGACCCAGTACTTC
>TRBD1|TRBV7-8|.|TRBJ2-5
CASSLHRQGQETQYF
TGTGCCAGCAGCCTCCACCGACAGGGGCAAGAGACCCAGTACTTC
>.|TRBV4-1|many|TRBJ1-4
CASTTGRAVFF
TGCGCCAGCACCACTGGACGGGCCGTGTTTTTT